This T cell receptor beta chain was documented in a study of breast tumors, draining lymph nodes, adjacent tissues. Study conclusions and caveats: Compared with lymph nodes, tumors were less diverse; compared with nontumor tissue, more.

The lymph nodes were axillary draining lymph nodes from breast cancer patients. As to this clonotype: The antigen remains unidentified.

TCRdb analysed the multiplex PCR reads with MiXCR anew, one entry per CDR3 protein. The table records 130,000 or so distinct CDR3 sequences, 21% of them present only once. The sample was axillary lymph node tissue. The sequence was obtained from a female donor with breast cancer. Some clones in this sample may be carry-over from other donors' samples.

The CDR3 DNA sequence: TGTGCCACCAGCAGAGATGAGCACCCCAACATTCAGTACTTC. It encodes CATSRDEHPNIQYF. The chain links TRBV15 to TRBJ2-4; D is ambiguous. This CDR3 has 14 amino acids. Trimming removed 0 bases from V and 7 bases from J, with 10 bases in between. The germline gives CDR1 LNHNV, CDR2 YYDKDF (reference sequence).